These 27 T cell receptor beta chains share one sample of origin, sequenced in a study of blood T cell repertoires in COVID-19. Here immunoSEQ multiplex PCR was the method, and the copy in TCRdb shows in-frame clones only, minus some. The table has under 300,000 clones, approximately 79% seen once. Sequencing was performed on peripheral blood. These receptors originate from a woman aged 40 to 55 with active or convalescent COVID-19.

This clone appeared a single time. This chain connects TRBV29-1 to TRBJ2-5; D ambiguous. Trimming pared 6 bases from V and 4 bases from J, leaving 15 bases between. The germline gives CDR1 SQVTM, CDR2 ANQGSEA. CDR3 size: 13 residues. In DNA, the CDR3 is TGCAGCGTCGAGTCCCAGGTGGTAGAGACCCAGTACTTC. This gives the protein CSVESQVVETQYF.

This clone showed up just once. The rearrangement uses TRBV19 and TRBJ1-2; 8 nucleotides line up with TRBD1. The CDR3 length is 17 residues. Trimming at V came to 2 bases and at J to 0 bases, leaving 8 bases not matched to a gene. Looked up from germline, CDR1 is LNHDA and CDR2 is SQIVND (reference sequence). CDR3 nucleotide sequence: TGTGCCAGTAGTATAAGGACAGGGAGGAGGACTAACTATGGCTACACCTTC. It is translated as CASSIRTGRRTNYGYTF. The full variable domain, its missing parts supplied by reference TRBV19 and TRBJ1-2, is DGGITQSPKYLFRKEGQNVTLSCEQNLNHDAMYWYRQDPGQGLRLIYYSQIVNDFQKGDIAEGYSVSREKKESFPLTVTSAQKNPTAFYLCASSIRTGRRTNYGYTFGSGTRLTVV.

The chain's CDR3 is CASITGGSPYEQYV. As DNA, the CDR3 is TGTGCCAGCATCACGGGTGGGTCCCCCTACGAGCAGTACGTC. The chain combines TRBV21-1 with TRBJ2-7; TRBD2 is taken as the D call from the table, unchecked against the DNA. TRBV21-1 is shown as a pseudogene. The CDR3 loop spans 14 amino acids.

The rearrangement uses TRBV4-1 and TRBJ1-2; 7 bases agree with TRBD1. The V and J ends lost 4 bases and 3 bases, in that order; junction bases with no gene match: 8. The CDR3 spans 15 residues. Germline loops: CDR1 MGHRA, CDR2 YSYEKL. The CDR3 DNA is TGCGCCAGCAGCCTAACTCAGGGGGTGGACTATGGCTACACCTTC. The encoded protein is CASSLTQGVDYGYTF.

This chain connects TRBV19 to TRBJ2-5, with 14 nucleotides matching TRBD2. CDR1 is LNHDA, CDR2 SQIVND, per germline (reference sequence). This CDR3 is built from 15 residues. V gave up 5 bases and J gave up 4 bases; unmatched junction bases: 3. This CDR3 is CASSAGLAGGETQYF. The CDR3 nucleotides read TGTGCCAGTAGTGCTGGACTAGCGGGGGGAGAGACCCAGTACTTC.

This CDR3 is CASSSTSRTAQETQYF. The CDR3 DNA reads as TGTGCCAGCAGCTCGACCTCCCGGACAGCTCAAGAGACCCAGTACTTC. This chain uses TRBV5-5 with TRBJ2-5; perhaps TRBD1 as D (6 bases). Per germline, CDR1 SGHKS and CDR2 YYEKEE (reference sequence). This CDR3 is built from 16 residues. With 3 bases removed from V and 2 bases from J, the gap between germline ends came to 17 bases.

V is TRBV6-1 and J is TRBJ2-7; 7 positions match TRBD2. The CDR3 is 15 residues long. Germline V lookup: CDR1 MNHNS, CDR2 SASEGT. Unmatched junction bases numbered 7, after V lost 2 bases and J lost 3 bases. CDR3: CASSESPSGFYEQYV. The CDR3 DNA reads TGTGCCAGCAGTGAAAGTCCTAGCGGATTCTACGAGCAGTACGTC.

This clone was recorded once. The V call is TRBV7-6, the J call TRBJ1-5; no firm D call. The length of the CDR3 is 13 residues. From germline, CDR1 is SGHVS and CDR2 FNYEAQ. V lost 11 bases to trimming and J lost 0 bases, with 11 bases between them. CDR3 DNA: TGTGCCCCTCCGGTTAATAGCAATCAGCCCCAGCATTTT. Protein sequence: CAPPVNSNQPQHF.

The J gene is TRBJ2-6, the V gene TRBV10-3; tentative D call: TRBD1 (5 bases). This CDR3 region has 15 residues. Deletions cut 4 bases from V and 0 bases from J, with 7 bases between. The germline V gene has CDR1 ENHRY and CDR2 SYGVKD. CDR3 bases: TGTGCCATCAGTGGCAGGGCCTCTGGGGCCAACGTCCTGACTTTC. Protein: CAISGRASGANVLTF.

V and J are TRBV3-1 (or the pseudogene TRBV3-2) and TRBJ1-4, with D tentatively TRBD1 (6 bases). The germline gives CDR1 LGHDT, CDR2 YNNKEL (reference sequence). The CDR3 extends over 15 amino acids. V was clipped by 4 bases and J by 4 bases, with 13 bases between them. The CDR3 loop reads CASSRRRGINEKLFF. In nucleotides, the CDR3 is TGTGCCAGCAGCCGCCGCAGGGGCATTAATGAAAAACTGTTTTTT.

This clone came up once. The CDR3: CASSVAGTGSYEQYF. CDR3 nucleotides: TGTGCCAGCAGCGTAGCTGGGACAGGATCCTACGAGCAGTACTTC. The chain recombines TRBV9 with TRBJ2-7; 8 bases fit TRBD1. The CDR3 contains 15 residues. Germline V lookup: CDR1 SGDLS, CDR2 YYNGEE. V lost 0 bases to trimming and J lost 1 base; unmatched junction nucleotides: 3.

This clone appeared a few times. The chain is built from TRBV6-4 and TRBJ1-2; a weak D match, TRBD1 (6 bases). The CDR3 extends over 15 amino acids. V was pared by 4 bases and J by 5 bases, with 17 bases between. Germline V gives CDR1 MRHNA, CDR2 SNTAGT. The CDR3 DNA follows: TGTGCCAGCAGTGCTTTCAGACCAGGGGAATATGGCTACACCTTC. Protein product: CASSAFRPGEYGYTF.

The gene calls are TRBV12-3 or TRBV12-4 and TRBJ1-4; D ambiguous. This CDR3 comprises 11 residues. V shed 6 bases and J shed 8 bases, with 7 bases lying between them. CDR3 in amino acids: CASSPGEKLFF. DNA for the CDR3: TGTGCCAGCAGCCCCGGGGAAAAACTGTTTTTT.

The CDR3, as DNA: TGCGCCAGCATCCCGAGTCGCGGCACAGATACGCAGTATTTT. This gives the protein CASIPSRGTDTQYF. This chain links TRBV10-2 with TRBJ2-3; D gene unclear. The CDR3 is 14 amino acids. The ends were cut back, 7 bases at V and 1 base at J, with 12 bases in the middle. CDR1 and CDR2 from the germline V gene are WSHSY and SAAADI.

The rearrangement links TRBV6-1 to TRBJ2-5; perhaps TRBD1 as D (5 bases). The CDR3 loop spans 16 amino acids. V lost 1 base and J lost 1, with 13 bases in between. From germline, CDR1 is MNHNS and CDR2 SASEGT. This CDR3 is CASSEGATGSQETQYF. The CDR3 coding sequence is TGTGCCAGCAGTGAAGGGGCAACAGGCAGCCAAGAGACCCAGTACTTC.

The rearrangement joins TRBV28 to TRBJ2-7; 9 bases line up with TRBD1. Germline assignment: CDR1 MDHEN and CDR2 SYDVKM. V lost 6 bases to trimming and J lost 5 bases; unmatched junction nucleotides: 11. The CDR3 totals 15 residues. This chain's CDR3 is CASSETGTGHHEQYF. The CDR3 bases are TGTGCCAGCAGCGAGACCGGGACAGGGCACCACGAGCAGTACTTC.

The gene calls are TRBV7-2 and TRBJ1-1, with TRBD1 as a possible D gene (5 bases). The CDR3 has 17 amino acids. Trimming stripped 1 base from V and 4 bases from J, with 19 bases between. Germline V gene sequence: CDR1 SGHTA, CDR2 FQGNSA. Here the CDR3 reads CASSLVGGRGAVTEAFF. The CDR3 DNA is TGTGCCAGCAGCTTAGTGGGGGGTAGGGGCGCTGTCACTGAAGCTTTCTTT.

The V gene is TRBV2, the J gene TRBJ1-2, with D possibly matching TRBD1 (5 bases). The CDR3 length is 12 residues. Deletions cut 7 bases from V and 8 bases from J, with 14 bases between. Germline V CDR1 and CDR2: SNHLY, FYNNEI. DNA of the CDR3: TGTGCCAGCACCCTGACAGACGGGGGCTACACCTTC. It encodes CASTLTDGGYTF.

This chain uses TRBV5-1 with TRBJ1-2, with 7 bases that match TRBD1. Trimming cost V 4 bases and J 4 bases; bases outside gene matches: 10. CDR3 length equals 15 residues. Germline lookup yields CDR1 SGHRS and CDR2 YFSETQ. This chain's CDR3 is CASSPLQGHSYGYTF. The DNA of the CDR3 is TGCGCCAGCAGCCCCTTACAGGGGCATAGCTATGGCTACACCTTC.

The J gene is TRBJ1-2, the V gene TRBV28; TRBD1 agrees at 11 bases. Germline CDR1 MDHEN, CDR2 SYDVKM. This CDR3 contains 16 residues. Germline trimming cut 3 bases from V and 5 bases from J; bases unmatched to any gene: 8. The CDR3 DNA follows: TGTGCCAGCAGTTTCATCGGGGGACAGGGGGAATATGGCTACACCTTC. Protein product: CASSFIGGQGEYGYTF.

This clone came up once. The chain combines TRBV11-2 with TRBJ1-6; D ambiguous. CDR3 length equals 15 residues. Germline CDR1 is SGHAT and CDR2 is FQNNGV. Trimming stripped 5 bases from V and 0 bases from J, with 8 bases between. CDR3 bases: TGTGCCAGCAGCACCACTAGCTCCTATAATTCACCCCTCCACTTT. Its translation is CASSTTSSYNSPLHF.

The CDR3 spells CASSWKRGASQDTQYF. Here the CDR3 DNA reads TGTGCCAGCAGCTGGAAGCGGGGGGCCTCACAAGATACGCAGTATTTT. The chain couples TRBV11-3 to TRBJ2-3, with 9 bases aligning to TRBD2. Trimming removed 4 bases from V and 5 bases from J; junction bases left unmatched: 10. The CDR3 extends over 16 amino acids. Germline V gene data show CDR1 as SGHNT and CDR2 as YENEEA. Using reference TRBV11-3 and TRBJ2-3 for the parts outside the CDR3, the full variable domain is EAGVVQSPRYKIIEKKQPVAFWCNPISGHNTLYWYLQNLGQGPELLIRYENEEAVDDSQLPKDRFSAERLKGVDSTLKIQPAELGDSAVYLCASSWKRGASQDTQYFGPGTRLTVL.

The V call is TRBV18, the J call TRBJ1-1; D gene unclear. Germline assignment: CDR1 KGHSH and CDR2 LQKENI. The V gene lost 6 bases and the J gene lost 0 bases, with 17 bases spanning the gap. CDR3 length: 16 residues. CDR3 in amino acids: CASSREQAQMNTEAFF. The CDR3 DNA follows: TGTGCCAGCTCCCGGGAGCAGGCCCAGATGAACACTGAAGCTTTCTTT. The full variable domain, its missing parts supplied by reference TRBV18 and TRBJ1-1, is NAGVMQNPRHLVRRRGQEARLRCSPMKGHSHVYWYRQLPEEGLKFMVYLQKENIIDESGMPKERFSAEFPKEGPSILRIQQVVRGDSAAYFCASSREQAQMNTEAFFGQGTRLTVV.

The table lists this clone with a count of one. The chain links TRBV7-8 to TRBJ1-2, with 8 positions matching TRBD1. Trimming at V came to 5 bases and at J to 8 bases, leaving 7 bases not matched to a gene. Germline CDR1 and CDR2: SGHVS and FQNEAQ. This CDR3 is 13 amino acids long. The CDR3 here is CASSRRTGQGYTF. The CDR3, as DNA: TGTGCCAGCAGCCGACGGACAGGGCAGGGCTACACCTTC. Combining the CDR3 with reference TRBV7-8 and TRBJ1-2 gives the whole variable domain GAGVSQSPRYKVAKRGQDVALRCDPISGHVSLFWYQQALGQGPEFLTYFQNEAQLDKSGLPSDRFFAERPEGSVSTLKIQRTQQEDSAVYLCASSRRTGQGYTFGSGTRLTVV.

The chain combines TRBV28 with TRBJ1-5; perhaps TRBD1 as D (5 bases). The CDR3 spans 15 residues. The V gene's germline CDR1 is MDHEN and CDR2 SYDVKM. Trimming removed 6 bases at V and 7 bases at J, with 19 bases between. The CDR3 sequence: CASSQGGLLEQPQHF. The CDR3 nucleotides read TGTGCCAGCAGCCAGGGTGGCCTCCTGGAGCAGCCCCAGCATTTT.

V usage is TRBV28 and J usage is TRBJ2-2; maybe TRBD2 (5 bases). The germline CDR1 and CDR2 sequences are MDHEN and SYDVKM. The CDR3 is 15 amino acids. V lost 2 bases, J lost 4 bases, and 11 bases lay in between. CDR3 sequence: CASSLRPRGTGELFF. The CDR3 DNA follows: TGTGCCAGCAGTTTAAGACCCCGGGGCACCGGGGAGCTGTTTTTT.

The rearrangement joins TRBV19 to TRBJ1-5; D call uncertain. The CDR3 length is 15 residues. The germline CDR1 and CDR2 sequences are LNHDA and SQIVND (reference sequence). V lost 1 base to trimming and J lost 0 bases, with 7 bases between them. The DNA of the CDR3 is TGTGCCAGTAGTATAGGTCCCTATAGCAATCAGCCCCAGCATTTT. It is translated as CASSIGPYSNQPQHF.